The 17 T cell receptor beta chains reported below all come from one sample, sequenced in a study of blood T cell repertoires in COVID-19. Method: immunoSEQ multiplex PCR; TCRdb's copy keeps in-frame clones and lacks some. The table shows roughly 28,000 clones, with around four fifths occurring only once. The specimen sequenced was peripheral blood. The receptors stem from an older woman with active or convalescent COVID-19.

The chain recombines TRBV5-4 with TRBJ1-1; weak D call: TRBD1 (6 bases). V was cut by 2 bases and J by 0 bases, with 8 bases left in between. Looked up from germline, CDR1 is SGHNT and CDR2 is YYREEE (reference sequence). The length of the CDR3 is 14 residues. The CDR3: CASSFGTLNTEAFF. Written as DNA, the CDR3 is TGTGCCAGCAGCTTCGGGACACTGAACACTGAAGCTTTCTTT.

J is TRBJ2-7 and V is TRBV28; possibly TRBD2 for D (7 bases). V was cut by 6 bases and J by 0 bases, with 18 bases left in between. Looked up from germline, CDR1 is MDHEN and CDR2 is SYDVKM. This CDR3 has 16 residues. The CDR3 region is CASRGGGWSGSYEQYF. The CDR3 nucleotides read TGTGCCAGCAGAGGGGGGGGATGGTCAGGCTCCTACGAGCAGTACTTC. Together with reference TRBV28 and TRBJ2-7, the CDR3 gives the full variable domain: DVKVTQSSRYLVKRTGEKVFLECVQDMDHENMFWYRQDPGLGLRLIYFSYDVKMKEKGDIPEGYSVSREKKERFSLILESASTNQTSMYLCASRGGGWSGSYEQYFGPGTRLTVT.

The chain links TRBV10-2 to TRBJ1-4, with a weak D call TRBD1 (5 bases). This CDR3 comprises 14 residues. Germline V gives CDR1 WSHSY, CDR2 SAAADI. V dropped 10 bases and J dropped 0 bases, with 12 bases sitting between them. Here the CDR3 DNA reads TGCGCCACGAGACAGCAAGCAACTAATGAAAAACTGTTTTTT. This gives the protein CATRQQATNEKLFF.

J is TRBJ1-1 and V is TRBV11-2; a possible D gene is TRBD1 (5 bases). Germline CDR1 reads SGHAT; CDR2 reads FQNNGV. The CDR3 runs to 15 residues. Trimming stripped 1 base from V and 2 bases from J, with 11 bases between. CDR3 amino acids: CASSLVGRVNTEAFF. DNA of the CDR3: TGTGCCAGCAGCTTAGTGGGCAGGGTCAACACTGAAGCTTTCTTT.

In its sample, this clone ranks as medium-sized. The gene calls are TRBV19 and TRBJ1-5, with 9 bases lining up with TRBD1. This CDR3 spans 17 amino acids. Losses at the gene ends were 5 bases for V and 6 bases for J; bases not matched to a gene: 14. Germline V lookup: CDR1 LNHDA, CDR2 SQIVND (reference sequence). CDR3 in amino acids: CASSPPPGQGVGQPQHF. The CDR3 region has the DNA TGTGCCAGTAGTCCCCCACCGGGACAGGGTGTGGGTCAGCCCCAGCATTTT.

The chain carries TRBV2 and TRBJ2-5; 9 bases align to TRBD1. Looked up from germline, CDR1 is SNHLY and CDR2 is FYNNEI. Trimming removed 7 bases from V and 5 bases from J; junction bases left unmatched: 11. The CDR3 sequence is 15 residues long. CDR3 DNA: TGTGCCAGCAACCGCCCGGGACAGGGAATGGAGACCCAGTACTTC. Translation gives CASNRPGQGMETQYF.

The table lists this clone with a few counts. V usage is TRBV28 and J usage is TRBJ2-7, with D tentatively TRBD1 (6 bases). There are 15 residues in the CDR3. Germline lookup yields CDR1 MDHEN and CDR2 SYDVKM. V was clipped by 5 bases and J by 3 bases, with 17 bases between them. The CDR3 protein is CASSVGAKGGYEQYF. In DNA, the CDR3 is TGTGCCAGCAGTGTCGGGGCTAAAGGGGGCTACGAGCAGTACTTC.

V and J are TRBV19 and TRBJ1-3; TRBD1 aligns across 7 bases. CDR1 is LNHDA and CDR2 is SQIVND in the germline V gene (reference sequence). CDR3 length: 17 residues. After removal of 6 bases from V and 2 bases from J, the junction contained 13 bases not matched to a gene. The CDR3 DNA reads TGTGCCAGTAGCGAAGGAGGGGGACAGACCACTGGAAACACCATATATTTT. The encoded protein is CASSEGGGQTTGNTIYF.

V usage is TRBV6-6 and J usage is TRBJ1-5, with TRBD1 identical over 7 bases. The CDR3 runs 16 residues. Germline-derived CDR1 and CDR2 are MNHNY and SVGAGI (reference sequence). J was trimmed by 2 bases and V by 7 bases; bases with no gene match: 11. The CDR3 loop reads CASNIRTGAGNQPQHF. CDR3 coding DNA: TGTGCCAGCAACATAAGGACAGGCGCCGGCAATCAGCCCCAGCATTTT.

The rearrangement joins TRBV7-3 to TRBJ1-2, with D unclear. Between the trimmed V and J ends, which lost 6 bases and 0 bases, there was a span of 11 bases. CDR3 length: 14 amino acids. Germline values: CDR1 SGHTA, CDR2 FQGTGA. CDR3 nucleotides: TGTGCCAGCAGTCCTACCGCGACTAACTATGGCTACACCTTC. It is translated as CASSPTATNYGYTF.

The chain is built from TRBV9 and TRBJ1-2; D call uncertain. Germline values: CDR1 SGDLS, CDR2 YYNGEE. The V and J ends lost 0 bases and 13 bases respectively, with 16 bases between them. This CDR3 is 13 amino acids long. The CDR3 DNA reads TGTGCCAGCAGCGTAGGCCCCCAGCGGCAACCCACCTTC. It translates to CASSVGPQRQPTF.

V and J are TRBV29-1 and TRBJ2-2; weak D call: TRBD1 (6 bases). The ends were cut back, 1 base at V and 2 bases at J, with 14 bases in the middle. CDR1 and CDR2 from the germline V gene are SQVTM and ANQGSEA. The CDR3 runs 16 residues. CDR3 sequence: CSVEGQGRGNTGELFF. The CDR3 DNA reads as TGCAGCGTTGAAGGCCAGGGCAGGGGAAACACCGGGGAGCTGTTTTTT.

The V call is TRBV7-9, the J call TRBJ1-1; D unresolved. Germline assignment: CDR1 SEHNR and CDR2 FQNEAQ (reference sequence). Trimming left V 3 bases short and J 0 bases short, with 8 bases between. This CDR3 is built from 14 residues. Written as DNA, the CDR3 is TGTGCCAGCAGCTTCGGAGGATTGAACACTGAAGCTTTCTTT. It translates to CASSFGGLNTEAFF.

The V gene is TRBV29-1, the J gene TRBJ1-2; TRBD1 matches at 10 bases. Germline trimming cut 6 bases from V and 1 base from J; bases unmatched to any gene: 14. Germline V gene sequence: CDR1 SQVTM, CDR2 ANQGSEA. This CDR3 region has 17 residues. The CDR3 here is CSVVRTRTGGGNYGYTF. As DNA, the CDR3 is TGCAGCGTCGTCCGCACCCGGACAGGGGGTGGTAACTATGGCTACACCTTC. The whole variable domain, filled in from reference TRBV29-1 and TRBJ1-2, reads SAVISQKPSRDICQRGTSLTIQCQVDSQVTMMFWYRQQPGQSLTLIATANQGSEATYESGFVIDKFPISRPNLTFSTLTVSNMSPEDSSIYLCSVVRTRTGGGNYGYTFGSGTRLTVV.

The chain couples TRBV6-2 or TRBV6-3 to TRBJ1-2; tentative D call: TRBD1 (5 bases). CDR3 length: 14 amino acids. Per germline, CDR1 MNHEY and CDR2 SVGEGT. The V gene lost 4 bases and the J gene lost 4 bases, with 13 bases spanning the gap. CDR3 coding DNA: TGTGCCAGCAGTTCGTTAGCCGACAGCTATGGCTACACCTTC. It is translated as CASSSLADSYGYTF.

J is TRBJ1-5 and V is TRBV7-2, with 8 bases that match TRBD1. The germline V gene has CDR1 SGHTA and CDR2 FQGNSA. The V and J ends lost 4 bases and 2 bases, in that order; junction bases with no gene match: 4. This CDR3 is 15 amino acids long. In DNA, the CDR3 is TGTGCCAGCAGCTCCCAGACAGGGGGCAATCAGCCCCAGCATTTT. This codes for CASSSQTGGNQPQHF.

The chain is built from TRBV7-8 and TRBJ2-7; TRBD1 matches at 8 bases. The CDR3 spans 14 residues. Unmatched junction bases numbered 8, after V lost 5 bases and J lost 5 bases. Germline assignment: CDR1 SGHVS and CDR2 FQNEAQ. CDR3 DNA: TGTGCCAGCAGCCCCCGAGGACAGGGCCACGAGCAGTACTTC. Its translation: CASSPRGQGHEQYF.